This T cell receptor beta chain was profiled in a study of CD8 T cells in Susac syndrome. Findings and limits, study-wide: No clonal expansion appeared among CD4+ T cells in Susac patients.

Between the trimmed V and J ends, which lost 6 bases and 3 bases, there was a span of 15 bases. The CDR3 covers 15 residues. From germline, CDR1 is MNHEY and CDR2 SVGAGI. A word on this clonotype: Antigen specificity is unknown.

The T cells that were sequenced for TCR beta were CD8+ and CD4+ cells from blood. Reverse transcription of about 0.5 to 1 ug RNA was carried out with random hexamers. MiXCR, applied by TCRdb to the immunoSEQ multiplex PCR reads, yields one record per CDR3 protein. The top ten clones hold over 0.5% of a sample with approximately 74,000 distinct CDR3 sequences, more than 85% of them seen once. The chain employs TRBV6-5 and TRBJ1-5; no clear D gene. This TCR was sampled from a human donor with Susac syndrome. Sequencing input: CD4+ T cells from PBMCs. The chain's CDR3 is CASRPHGRINQPQHF. The DNA of the CDR3 is TGTGCCAGCAGACCCCACGGACGGATCAATCAGCCCCAGCATTTT.